What follows is one TCR beta chain and its context. This clone's antigen is unknown. The sample holds no much larger clone one base away, and base qualities are not on file. In this study, focal radiation therapy paired with CTLA-4 blockade (ipilimumab) was tested in patients who had chemo-refractory metastatic non-small-cell lung cancer. Library preparation was by the immunoSEQ multiplex PCR assay. TCRdb took this table from immuneACCESS and kept in-frame rearrangements with V and J called. Such tables lack part of the clones; where checked against another copy, unresolved V genes explain under half of the gap, and the rest is unexplained. The sample table holds approximately 85,000 clones, of which under 85% were seen once. The ten top clones hold approximately 14% of the sample. The entry originates in a study of radiotherapy plus CTLA-4 blockade in lung cancer (dated 2018 in TCRdb). At the level of the whole study: Objective responses were observed in 15% to 20% of enrolled patients, and disease control was achieved in approximately 32%. Summary of the overall study and its limitations: After treatment with radiotherapy and ipilimumab, TCR clones that originated in tumors expanded in peripheral blood. The strongest predictors of response, as reported, were early dynamic changes in blood T cell clones along with a rise in serum interferon-beta after radiation.

Taken from cysteine to phenylalanine, the CDR3 has 16 residues. The kept DNA is CDR3 alone, 48 bases in frame from the first base. V is pruned by 3 bases and J by 0 bases, leaving 5 bases of the junction without a gene match. Taken from the germline V gene, the CDR1 and CDR2 loops are SGDLS and YYNGEE. The source is a human donor with non-small cell lung cancer that progressed on radiotherapy plus ipilimumab. The rearranged chain carries TRBV9 and TRBJ2-3, and TRBD2 aligns with 9 junction nucleotides. The sample was peripheral blood, taken from a patient treated with radiotherapy plus ipilimumab. This receptor has the CDR3 CASSEATSGSTDTQYF. Here is the DNA: TGTGCCAGCAGCGAGGCGACTAGCGGTAGCACAGATACGCAGTATTTT.